This entry lists 20 T cell receptor beta chains sequenced from one sample in a study of blood T cell repertoires in COVID-19. Sequencing was performed with immunoSEQ multiplex PCR; in TCRdb, only in-frame clones are kept and a portion is missing. The table lists approximately 220,000 clones, 87% of them singletons, with about 6% in the top ten. The sample was peripheral blood. The receptor source for this set is a man aged 55-75 years who had recovered from COVID-19.

J is TRBJ1-3 and V is TRBV29-1, with D possibly being TRBD1 (5 bases). The CDR3 covers 13 residues. Germline loops: CDR1 SQVTM, CDR2 ANQGSEA. V was pared by 2 bases and J by 4 bases, with 9 bases between. The CDR3 sequence: CSVETTGGNTIYF. The CDR3 DNA is TGCAGCGTTGAAACAACAGGAGGAAACACCATATATTTT.

The chain recombines TRBV19 with TRBJ1-5, with TRBD1 matching over 8 bases. Germline V lookup: CDR1 LNHDA, CDR2 SQIVND (reference sequence). After removal of 7 bases from V and 3 bases from J, the junction contained 8 bases not matched to a gene. CDR3 length: 15 amino acids. The CDR3 loop is CASILGQGHNQPQHF. The CDR3 DNA follows: TGTGCCAGTATCTTAGGACAGGGTCACAATCAGCCCCAGCATTTT.

The chain uses TRBV7-8 and TRBJ2-7; D is unclear. With 5 bases removed from V and 2 bases from J, the gap between germline ends came to 7 bases. CDR1 SGHVS and CDR2 FQNEAQ come from the germline V gene. This CDR3 contains 12 residues. CDR3 in DNA: TGTGCCAGCAGCCCTACCGCCTACGAGCAGTACTTC. Translating gives CASSPTAYEQYF.

The V gene is TRBV9, the J gene TRBJ2-1, with D maybe TRBD1 (5 bases). The CDR3 is 15 amino acids. Looked up from germline, CDR1 is SGDLS and CDR2 is YYNGEE. The germline V and J ends were trimmed by 0 bases and 9 bases, with 16 bases remaining between them. The CDR3, as DNA: TGTGCCAGCAGCGTAGAAGGGGCAGGCTGGGGTGAGCAGTTCTTC. Translated, it gives CASSVEGAGWGEQFF. Full variable domain (outside the CDR3, taken from reference TRBV9 and TRBJ2-1): DSGVTQTPKHLITATGQRVTLRCSPRSGDLSVYWYQQSLDQGLQFLIQYYNGEERAKGNILERFSAQQFPDLHSELNLSSLELGDSALYFCASSVEGAGWGEQFFGPGTRLTVL.

The chain joins TRBV4-2 to TRBJ2-7; no definite D call. In germline, CDR1 is LGHNA, CDR2 YNFKEQ. V shed 0 bases and J shed 2 bases, with 11 bases lying between them. The CDR3 covers 15 residues. CDR3 loop: CASSQDISAAYEQYF. CDR3 nucleotides: TGTGCCAGCAGCCAAGATATCAGTGCAGCCTACGAGCAGTACTTC.

The V call is TRBV24-1, the J call TRBJ2-3, with a tentative D call TRBD2 (6 bases). V was pared by 6 bases and J by 4 bases, with 13 bases between. The CDR3 length is 14 residues. The germline gives CDR1 KGHDR, CDR2 SFDVKD. The CDR3 loop reads CATSQPGVADTQYF. The CDR3 DNA sequence: TGTGCCACCAGTCAGCCGGGAGTAGCAGATACGCAGTATTTT.

This rearrangement joins TRBV3-1 (or the pseudogene TRBV3-2) to TRBJ1-1, with 9 bases matching TRBD1. This CDR3 is built from 12 residues. Germline V gene lookup returns CDR1 LGHDT and CDR2 YNNKEL (reference sequence). After removal of 4 bases from V and 10 bases from J, the junction contained 4 bases not matched to a gene. Here the CDR3 reads CASSLQDRGAFF. The DNA of the CDR3 is TGTGCCAGCAGCCTACAGGACAGGGGAGCTTTCTTT.

V is TRBV5-5 and J is TRBJ2-2; 7 bases match TRBD1. Looked up from germline, CDR1 is SGHKS and CDR2 is YYEKEE (reference sequence). Unmatched junction bases numbered 7, after V lost 2 bases and J lost 0 bases. The CDR3 has 17 amino acids. CDR3 loop: CASSFFAQGANTGELFF. The CDR3 DNA sequence: TGTGCCAGCAGCTTTTTCGCCCAGGGGGCGAACACCGGGGAGCTGTTTTTT.

The chain recombines TRBV18 with TRBJ1-3; no clear D. The CDR3 spans 15 residues. Trimming removed 2 bases at V and 1 base at J, with 9 bases between. Per the germline V gene, CDR1 is KGHSH and CDR2 is LQKENI. The CDR3 is CASSPWRDSGNTIYF. Written as DNA, the CDR3 is TGTGCCAGCTCACCATGGAGAGATTCTGGAAACACCATATATTTT.

The chain is built from TRBV7-3 and TRBJ2-1; 7 bases map to TRBD1. The junction had 7 bases not matched to a gene; V was cut back by 5 bases and J by 9 bases. Germline values: CDR1 SGHTA, CDR2 FQGTGA. The CDR3 length is 13 residues. The CDR3 DNA is TGTGCCAGCAGCCCAACAGGGGTGGGTGAGCAGTTCTTC. It yields the protein CASSPTGVGEQFF. The whole variable domain, filled in from reference TRBV7-3 and TRBJ2-1, reads GAGVSQTPSNKVTEKGKYVELRCDPISGHTALYWYRQSLGQGPEFLIYFQGTGAADDSGLPNDRFFAVRPEGSVSTLKIQRTERGDSAVYLCASSPTGVGEQFFGPGTRLTVL.

The gene calls are TRBV7-2 and TRBJ1-5, with TRBD1 matching over 9 bases. V was clipped by 5 bases and J by 5 bases; unmatched bases: 16. The CDR3 contains 18 residues. Germline CDR1 is SGHTA and CDR2 is FQGNSA. In nucleotides, the CDR3 is TGTGCCAGCAGCCCCCGGACAGGGGTGAATTCTCTCGATCAGCCCCAGCATTTT. Translated, it gives CASSPRTGVNSLDQPQHF.

The chain employs TRBV18 and TRBJ2-3; 7 bases are shared with TRBD2. The CDR3 length is 16 residues. The germline V gene encodes CDR1 KGHSH and CDR2 LQKENI. The J segment lost 0 bases and the V segment lost 2 bases, leaving 5 bases of the junction unmatched. CDR3 nucleotide sequence: TGTGCCAGCTCACCAGGGCTAGCGGATAGCACAGATACGCAGTATTTT. This encodes CASSPGLADSTDTQYF.

V gene TRBV10-1 combines with J gene TRBJ2-5, with a tentative D call TRBD1 (6 bases). V was cut by 4 bases and J by 5 bases, with 17 bases left in between. This CDR3 contains 15 residues. Germline V gene data show CDR1 as WNHNN and CDR2 as SYGVQD (reference sequence). CDR3 DNA sequence: TGCGCCAGCAGTGGGTCAGGGGATGGCCTGGAGACCCAGTACTTC. This gives the protein CASSGSGDGLETQYF.

CDR3 loop: CASSPLQGTSGHEQFF. The CDR3 DNA reads as TGTGCCAGCAGCCCCCTACAGGGGACTAGCGGACATGAGCAGTTCTTC. The chain uses TRBV9 and TRBJ2-1; TRBD2 matches 11 bases. CDR1 is SGDLS and CDR2 is YYNGEE in the germline V gene. J was trimmed by 8 bases and V by 4 bases; bases with no gene match: 11. CDR3 size: 16 residues.

This sequence joins TRBV5-1 and TRBJ1-4; perhaps TRBD1 as D (6 bases). Germline-derived CDR1 and CDR2 are SGHRS and YFSETQ. The V end was cut by 4 bases, the J end by 4 bases, with 11 bases between. The length of the CDR3 is 14 residues. CDR3 amino acids: CASSPTGHNEKLFF. CDR3 nucleotide sequence: TGCGCCAGCAGCCCGACAGGCCATAATGAAAAACTGTTTTTT.

This clone was picked up one time. The chain employs TRBV11-2 and TRBJ2-2; a possible D gene is TRBD2 (6 bases). The germline V gene encodes CDR1 SGHAT and CDR2 FQNNGV. The V end was cut by 5 bases, the J end by 1 base, with 14 bases between. The CDR3 is made up of 16 amino acids. The DNA for the CDR3 is TGTGCCAGCAGCCCGCGGGGACGGTTGAACACCGGGGAGCTGTTTTTT. This gives the protein CASSPRGRLNTGELFF.

This chain joins TRBV2 and TRBJ2-1; 10 bases map to TRBD2. The CDR3 is 16 residues long. The germline CDR1 and CDR2 sequences are SNHLY and FYNNEI. J gave up 12 bases and V 4 bases, and 15 bases lay outside the gene matches. This chain's CDR3 is CASSGASGQRGGTQFF. Written as DNA, the CDR3 is TGTGCCAGCAGTGGGGCCTCGGGGCAGCGGGGGGGGACGCAGTTCTTC.

The chain links TRBV30 to TRBJ2-3; TRBD2 matches 7 bases. The germline V gene has CDR1 GTSNPN and CDR2 SVGIG (reference sequence). The CDR3 runs 15 residues. Unmatched junction bases numbered 11, after V lost 8 bases and J lost 0 bases. The CDR3 nucleotides read TGTGCCGGTAACGGGGGGAGTGAGAGCACAGATACGCAGTATTTT. It codes for CAGNGGSESTDTQYF. The full variable domain, with the rest looked up from reference TRBV30 and TRBJ2-3, is SQTIHQWPATLVQPVGSPLSLECTVEGTSNPNLYWYRQAAGRGLQLLFYSVGIGQISSEVPQNLSASRPQDRQFILSSKKLLLSDSGFYLCAGNGGSESTDTQYFGPGTRLTVL.

The chain joins TRBV19 to TRBJ1-2; tentatively, D is TRBD1 (6 bases). Germline assignment: CDR1 LNHDA and CDR2 SQIVND (reference sequence). Trimming removed 5 bases from V and 2 bases from J, with 21 bases in between. The CDR3 runs 17 residues. CDR3: CASSVGQLIPLNYGYTF. The CDR3 nucleotides read TGTGCCAGTAGTGTCGGACAGCTAATACCCCTAAACTATGGCTACACCTTC.

V and J are TRBV28 and TRBJ2-7, with TRBD2 matching over 12 bases. V lost 3 bases to trimming and J lost 6 bases; unmatched junction nucleotides: 9. This CDR3 is built from 16 residues. Germline-derived CDR1 and CDR2 are MDHEN and SYDVKM. The CDR3 here is CASSLTSGSNLPEQYF. CDR3 coding DNA: TGTGCCAGCAGTTTGACTAGCGGGAGTAACTTGCCCGAGCAGTACTTC.